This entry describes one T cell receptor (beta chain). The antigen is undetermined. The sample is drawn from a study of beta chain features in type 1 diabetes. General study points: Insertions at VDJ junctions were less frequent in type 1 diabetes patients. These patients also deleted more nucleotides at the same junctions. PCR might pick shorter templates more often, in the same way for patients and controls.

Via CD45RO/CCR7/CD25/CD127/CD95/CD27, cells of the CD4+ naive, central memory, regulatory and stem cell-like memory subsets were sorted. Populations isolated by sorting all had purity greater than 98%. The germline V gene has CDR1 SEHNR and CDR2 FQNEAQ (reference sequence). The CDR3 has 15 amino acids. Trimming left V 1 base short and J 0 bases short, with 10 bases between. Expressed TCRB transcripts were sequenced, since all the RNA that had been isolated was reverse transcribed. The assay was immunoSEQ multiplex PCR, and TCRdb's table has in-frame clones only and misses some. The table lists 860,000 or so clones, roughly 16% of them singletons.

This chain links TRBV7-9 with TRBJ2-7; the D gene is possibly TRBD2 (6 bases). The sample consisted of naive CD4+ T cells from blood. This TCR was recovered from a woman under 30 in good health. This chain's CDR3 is CASSLVAGSSYEQYF. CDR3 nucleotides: TGTGCCAGCAGCTTAGTTGCGGGGAGCTCCTACGAGCAGTACTTC.